This T cell receptor (beta chain) was retrieved from a study of T cell repertoires in cytomegalovirus infection. Study-level information: CMV epitopes used comprised recently identified HLA-C-restricted ones and well-studied HLA-B-restricted ones. Indications of both CMV infection and matching HLA type were provided by public TCR beta signatures.

The CDR3 spans 18 residues. The germline V gene encodes CDR1 MGHRA and CDR2 YSYEKL. The V end lost 2 bases, the J end lost 3 bases, and 20 bases lay between the germline ends. TCRdb re-analysed the reads in MiXCR, keeping a single row per CDR3 protein. The sample consists of some 800,000 distinct CDR3 sequences, roughly 33% of them appearing once. This clonotype was seen ten or more times. The antigen remains unidentified. Overall study findings and caveats: Dominating the ex vivo response were HLA-C-restricted CMV-specific TCR beta clonotypes.

The chain combines TRBV4-1 with TRBJ2-1; the D gene is possibly TRBD1 (6 bases). This specimen consisted of cultured CD8+ T cells from PBMCs, obtained from culture after CMV antigen stimulation. The receptor comes from a human donor in good health (CMV status not recorded). Some clones in this sample may be carry-over from other donors' samples. The CDR3 here is CASSQFTSQGPGYNEQFF. The CDR3 bases are TGCGCCAGCAGCCAATTTACCTCACAGGGCCCCGGCTACAATGAGCAGTTCTTC.